The 8 T cell receptor beta chains below were found in one sample sequenced in a study of blood T cells in healthy people across ages. Through a sample-barcoded 5' primer and a J-beta primer mix, a second PCR was run for about 6 to 11 cycles. A single record per CDR3 protein comes from TCRdb applying MiXCR to the 5' RACE reads. The sample records 800,000 or so distinct CDR3 sequences, 46% being singletons. The specimen was blood. These receptors all stem from a man aged 80 or over in good health.

The chain combines TRBV7-2 with TRBJ2-3, with D perhaps given as TRBD1 or TRBD2 (7 bases each). From germline, CDR1 is SGHTA and CDR2 FQGNSA. Trimming stripped 3 bases from V and 6 bases from J, with 19 bases between. The CDR3 has 16 residues. The CDR3, as DNA: TGTGCCAGCAGCTTGGATAGGCTAGCGGACAGGGATACGCAGTATTTT. Translating gives CASSLDRLADRDTQYF. The full variable domain, with the rest looked up from reference TRBV7-2 and TRBJ2-3, is GAGVSQSPSNKVTEKGKDVELRCDPISGHTALYWYRQSLGQGLEFLIYFQGNSAPDKSGLPSDRFSAERTGGSVSTLTIQRTQQEDSAVYLCASSLDRLADRDTQYFGPGTRLTVL.

The rearrangement links TRBV7-2 to TRBJ1-2; 7 bases map to TRBD1. Trimming at V came to 1 base and at J to 3 bases, leaving 5 bases not matched to a gene. The CDR3 is 15 amino acids. Per germline, CDR1 SGHTA and CDR2 FQGNSA. The CDR3 sequence: CASSLGQGGYYGYTF. The CDR3 coding sequence is TGTGCCAGCAGCTTAGGGCAGGGGGGATACTATGGCTACACCTTC.

This clonotype was counted a few times. This chain uses TRBV6-2 or TRBV6-3 with TRBJ1-1; a possible D gene is TRBD1 (5 bases). Looked up from germline, CDR1 is MNHEY and CDR2 is SVGEGT. V was shortened by 10 bases and J by 4 bases, with 16 bases between the two germline ends. CDR3 length equals 13 residues. The CDR3 region has the DNA TGTGCCACCAAAAAGGGGCGGATCACTGAAGCTTTCTTT. Translating it yields CATKKGRITEAFF.

This chain uses TRBV12-3 or TRBV12-4 with TRBJ2-3, with 8 bases fitting TRBD2. This CDR3 contains 15 residues. V was pared by 5 bases and J by 6 bases, with 10 bases of the junction left unmatched. The CDR3 DNA is TGTGCCAGCAGTCAGGCACTAGCGGAGAAGGATACGCAGTATTTT. Translated, it gives CASSQALAEKDTQYF.

This clonotype was seen more than once but under ten times. This sequence joins TRBV27 and TRBJ2-3; maybe TRBD2 (5 bases). Trimming removed 2 bases at V and 0 bases at J, with 15 bases between. Germline loops: CDR1 MNHEY, CDR2 SMNVEV (reference sequence). This CDR3 spans 17 amino acids. CDR3 nucleotides: TGTGCCAGCAGTTTAACTGTCCTAGCCGGTAGCACAGATACGCAGTATTTT. Translated: CASSLTVLAGSTDTQYF.

Only a few counts were recorded for this clonotype. The gene calls are TRBV4-2 and TRBJ2-7; tentatively, D is TRBD2 (5 bases). V lost 0 bases and J lost 0, with 9 bases in between. Germline CDR1 LGHNA, CDR2 YNFKEQ. The CDR3 runs to 15 residues. In nucleotides, the CDR3 is TGTGCCAGCAGCCAAGAATACGGGAACTCCTACGAGCAGTACTTC. Amino acid sequence: CASSQEYGNSYEQYF.

In nucleotides, the CDR3 is TGTGCCAGCAGTCATCACCTCACCTACAATGAGCAGTTCTTC. Encoded protein: CASSHHLTYNEQFF. The chain employs TRBV6-2 or TRBV6-3 and TRBJ2-1; D gene uncertain. Trimming left V 5 bases short and J 2 bases short, with 10 bases between. This CDR3 region has 14 residues. The germline CDR1 and CDR2 sequences are MNHEY and SVGEGT.

The V and J genes are TRBV6-1 and TRBJ2-7, with 8 bases fitting TRBD1. V shed 5 bases, J shed 6 bases, and the junction held 15 bases outside the gene matches. CDR1 MNHNS and CDR2 SASEGT come from the germline V gene. The CDR3 is made up of 16 amino acids. The CDR3 spells CASSNIPGQDKPEQYF. The DNA of the CDR3 is TGTGCCAGCAGTAACATCCCGGGACAGGACAAACCCGAGCAGTACTTC.